Sequencing of this TCR beta chain was carried out in a study of T cell repertoires in cytomegalovirus infection (dated by TCRdb to the late 2010s). Concerning the study at large: The HLA type of each donor mattered for the analysis, because public TCR beta signatures pointed to carriage of CMV infection along with the matching HLA type.

Comment on this clonotype: No cognate antigen has been identified for it. One base away lies a much larger clone, so this may be a sequencing read error.

Summary of the overall study and its limitations: In both this cohort and an independent cohort of several hundred donors, the cumulative frequency of public TCR beta family members distinguished carriers of CMV infection plus the relevant HLA type. The ex vivo response was dominated by HLA-C-restricted CMV-specific TCR beta clonotypes, and the single most frequent clonotype in two of eight donors was supplied by these HLA-C-restricted clonotypes.

Sequenced on an Illumina HiSeq 1500. Using fastp at Q25 and MiXCR, TCRdb reprocessed the public reads and kept productive beta chains. CDR3 protein sequences are deduplicated, and each keeps its most common genes and DNA. The table for this sample lists 290,000 or so distinct CDR3 sequences; around 10% of them were counted only once. The ten most abundant clones make up approximately 2.3% of the sample. CDR1 and CDR2, per the germline V gene (reference sequence), are DFQATT and SNEGSKA. CDR3 length: 12 amino acids, cysteine to phenylalanine. Only the CDR3 region is kept as DNA, spanning 36 bases read in frame from base 1.

The rearrangement joined TRBV20-1 to TRBJ2-3, with 7 bases matching TRBD1. Input material: PBMCs. The source is a human donor in good health (CMV status not recorded). Some clones in this sample may be carry-over from other donors' samples. The nucleotides read TGCAGTGCTCGGACAGGAACAGATACGCAGAATTTT. Translated, it reads CSARTGTDTQNF.